This record concerns one T cell receptor (beta chain) sequence. The antigen is undetermined. The data were obtained in a study of T cells in Graves' hyperthyroidism and ophthalmopathy. RNA transcripts served as the template for amplifying TCR beta CDR3 regions. The study used the HTBI primer set for a first-round RT-PCR of the TCR CDR3. TCRdb reanalysed the multiplex PCR reads using MiXCR and keeps one entry per CDR3 protein. This table has some 770,000 distinct CDR3 sequences, 16% appearing once. CDR3 length: 19 residues. V was pared by 2 bases and J by 3 bases, with 26 bases between. The germline V gene has CDR1 MNHEY and CDR2 SMNVEV (reference sequence). Study-wide results and limits: Ophthalmopathy was predicted by the model a median of approximately 6 months ahead of onset.

Investigators excluded patients with uncontrolled infection, other autoimmune disease, pregnancy or lactation. About 10 ml fresh peripheral blood yielded the PBMCs. This clonotype originated in a man aged 18 to 35 with Graves' hyperthyroidism. The rearrangement links TRBV27 to TRBJ2-7; maybe TRBD2 (5 bases). The sequenced sample was blood. CDR3 sequence reads: CASSLNPPSHLSTYYEQYF. For the CDR3, the DNA is TGTGCCAGCAGTTTAAATCCCCCTAGCCACCTATCAACCTACTACGAGCAGTACTTC.